The next 6 T cell receptor beta chains were all read from a single sample in a study of cytomegalovirus exposure and HLA in healthy donors. The PCR made use of 60 Vbeta and 13 Jbeta primers. TCRdb's copy holds only in-frame clones and misses some; the assay was immunoSEQ multiplex PCR. This sample has 130,000 or so clones, with less than 80% found just once. Sequencing used PBMCs. The origin of the receptors is a man aged 35-49 years in good health and CMV-seropositive.

The gene calls are TRBV7-2 and TRBJ1-4; the D is unclear. The CDR3 totals 14 residues. The germline V and J ends were trimmed by 5 bases and 6 bases, with 13 bases remaining between them. Germline V CDR1 and CDR2: SGHTA, FQGNSA. CDR3 in DNA: TGTGCCAGCAGCCCGTCGGGCGGGGATGAAAAACTGTTTTTT. Translating gives CASSPSGGDEKLFF.

In this sample, this clone turned up a few times. This chain connects TRBV6-4 to TRBJ2-1; TRBD2 aligns across 8 bases. The CDR3 is 14 amino acids. In germline, CDR1 is MRHNA, CDR2 SNTAGT. V was clipped by 2 bases and J by 8 bases; unmatched bases: 5. The CDR3 DNA reads TGTGCCAGCAGTGACGGGAGCGGGAGTGATGAGCAGTTCTTC. Its translation is CASSDGSGSDEQFF.

This chain joins TRBV14 and TRBJ1-1, with TRBD1 identical over 9 bases. J gave up 3 bases and V 2 bases, and 4 bases lay outside the gene matches. This CDR3 comprises 15 residues. Germline CDR1 and CDR2: SGHDN and FVKESK. CDR3 loop: CASSQFTGGYTEAFF. The CDR3 nucleotides are TGTGCCAGCAGCCAATTTACAGGGGGCTACACTGAAGCTTTCTTT.

The chain couples TRBV12-5 to TRBJ2-2; D ambiguous. The CDR3 sequence is 13 residues long. CDR1 is LGHNT, CDR2 FRNRAP, per germline. The ends were cut back, 2 bases at V and 5 bases at J, with 6 bases in the middle. CDR3 sequence reads: CASGLSGTGELFF. The CDR3 DNA reads TGTGCTAGTGGTTTGTCCGGGACCGGGGAGCTGTTTTTT.

V gene TRBV2 combines with J gene TRBJ2-7, with TRBD1 matching 8 bases. The CDR3 has 14 amino acids. Trimming cost V 6 bases and J 7 bases; bases outside gene matches: 11. The germline V gene has CDR1 SNHLY and CDR2 FYNNEI. The CDR3 sequence: CASSAIGTGWEQYF. The CDR3 coding sequence is TGTGCCAGCAGCGCCATAGGGACAGGATGGGAGCAGTACTTC.

V gene TRBV6-4 combines with J gene TRBJ2-1, with 8 bases that match TRBD2. The germline CDR1 and CDR2 sequences are MRHNA and SNTAGT. The CDR3 contains 14 residues. J lost 8 bases, V lost 8 bases, and 11 bases had no gene match. The CDR3 spells CASSPGLEGYEQFF. The CDR3 region has the DNA TGTGCCAGCTCGCCGGGACTAGAAGGCTATGAGCAGTTCTTC.